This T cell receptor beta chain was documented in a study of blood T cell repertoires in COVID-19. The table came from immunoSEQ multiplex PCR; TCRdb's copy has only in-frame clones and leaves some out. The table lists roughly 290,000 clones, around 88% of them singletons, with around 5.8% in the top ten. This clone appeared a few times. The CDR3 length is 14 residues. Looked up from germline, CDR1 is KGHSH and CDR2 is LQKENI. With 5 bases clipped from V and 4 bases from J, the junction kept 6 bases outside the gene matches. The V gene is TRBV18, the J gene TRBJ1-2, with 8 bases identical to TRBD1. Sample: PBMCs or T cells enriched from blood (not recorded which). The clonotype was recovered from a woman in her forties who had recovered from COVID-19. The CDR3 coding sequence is TGTGCCAGCTCATCTGGACAGGGTCGCTATGGCTACACCTTC. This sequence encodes CASSSGQGRYGYTF.